The text below deals with one T cell receptor beta chain. The antigen remains undetermined. These data come from a study of post-analysis software for immune sequencing data. Germline loops: CDR1 SGHRS, CDR2 YFSETQ. CDR3 size: 14 residues. V was clipped by 5 bases and J by 6 bases, with 16 bases between them. Broader study findings: Five or six TRBV segments, TRBV5-6, TRBV5-1 and TRBV20-1 among them, were found more frequent in patients than controls.

cDNA libraries for TCR beta contained unique molecular identifiers. T cells numbering roughly 0.9 to 11 million gave rise to a few hundred thousand cDNA molecules. TCRdb processed the PCR reads anew with MiXCR; each CDR3 protein has one entry. The sample records roughly 730,000 distinct CDR3 sequences, roughly 27% being singletons. V is TRBV5-1 and J is TRBJ2-3; TRBD1 or TRBD2 may be the D gene (5 bases each). This TCR was recovered from a girl aged 5-17 years with multiple sclerosis. The sequencing sample was made of blood. In DNA form, the CDR3 reads TGCGCCAGCAGGCGAGGGGCCCTGCGGGATACGCAGTATTTT. Its protein is CASRRGALRDTQYF.